The 18 T cell receptor beta chains below were found in one sample sequenced in a study of persistence of HIV-infected CD4 T cells. Anti-CD3/anti-CD28 beads served as a nonspecific positive control stimulus. CD4+ T cells upregulating both CD40 ligand and CD69 were sorted as responding cells. Antigen specificity for these receptors is unknown. Sequencing used immunoSEQ version 4 in survey mode. Sequencing used immunoSEQ multiplex PCR; TCRdb keeps in-frame clones, though not all of them. The data contain about 45,000 clones, around 90% of them singletons. This specimen was CD4+ T cells sorted from PBMCs after roughly 18-hour stimulation, taken from a patient who received antiretroviral therapy. The receptor set was obtained from an adult woman with HIV who was CMV-seropositive.

V is TRBV25-1 and J is TRBJ1-2; possible D gene TRBD1, 5 bases. Trimming cost V 3 bases and J 8 bases, with 19 bases left between them. Germline V gene data show CDR1 as MGHDK and CDR2 as SYGVNS. The CDR3 runs to 15 residues. The CDR3 spells CASSDGRAGRSGYTF. The CDR3 DNA reads as TGTGCCAGCAGTGATGGCAGGGCGGGCCGGTCGGGCTACACCTTC.

This clone was recorded a few times. This chain uses TRBV28 with TRBJ1-6; D is perhaps TRBD1 (5 bases). V shed 6 bases and J shed 14 bases, with 17 bases lying between them. The germline V gene has CDR1 MDHEN and CDR2 SYDVKM. The CDR3 covers 13 residues. CDR3 in DNA: TGTGCCAGCAGCCCGGCGGGGGGTGTTTCCCTCCACTTT. Encoded protein: CASSPAGGVSLHF.

The V gene is TRBV7-7, the J gene TRBJ2-3; 7 nucleotides line up with TRBD2. Germline V gene data show CDR1 as SSHAT and CDR2 as FNYEAQ (reference sequence). The CDR3 consists of 15 residues. V dropped 5 bases and J dropped 0; count of bases not matched to a gene: 5. CDR3 DNA sequence: TGTGCCAGCAGCCCTAGCGGCTCTAGCACAGATACGCAGTATTTT. Its translation is CASSPSGSSTDTQYF.

The chain joins TRBV3-1 (or the pseudogene TRBV3-2) to TRBJ1-1, with a tentative D call TRBD1 (5 bases). The CDR3 length is 11 residues. V lost 3 bases and J 9 bases, leaving 8 bases between the germline ends. Looked up from germline, CDR1 is LGHDT and CDR2 is YNNKEL (reference sequence). CDR3 nucleotides: TGTGCCAGCAGCCAGGGACCAAAAGCTTTCTTT. It is translated as CASSQGPKAFF.

This chain connects TRBV18 to TRBJ1-1; D gene uncertain. CDR3 length: 14 residues. The ends were cut back, 1 base at V and 2 bases at J, with 8 bases in the middle. Germline V CDR1 and CDR2: KGHSH, LQKENI. DNA for the CDR3: TGTGCCAGCTCACCACTGAGGGAAAACACTGAAGCTTTCTTT. This translates into CASSPLRENTEAFF. The full variable domain, rest sourced from reference TRBV18 and TRBJ1-1, is NAGVMQNPRHLVRRRGQEARLRCSPMKGHSHVYWYRQLPEEGLKFMVYLQKENIIDESGMPKERFSAEFPKEGPSILRIQQVVRGDSAAYFCASSPLRENTEAFFGQGTRLTVV.

The chain combines TRBV18 with TRBJ2-4, with a tentative D call TRBD1 (6 bases). Trimming removed 4 bases at V and 14 bases at J, with 15 bases between. Germline loops: CDR1 KGHSH, CDR2 LQKENI. This CDR3 has 12 residues. The CDR3 nucleotides are TGTGCCAGCTCACTCAACCGGGACACGGAGTACTTC. It is translated as CASSLNRDTEYF.

The genes are TRBV3-1 (or the pseudogene TRBV3-2) and TRBJ1-3; D remains ambiguous. Germline V gene lookup returns CDR1 LGHDT and CDR2 YNNKEL (reference sequence). The CDR3 is 15 residues long. Trimming took 3 bases from V and 0 from J, leaving 9 bases between them. CDR3 sequence: CASSQRPSSGNTIYF. CDR3 nucleotide sequence: TGTGCCAGCAGCCAGAGGCCCTCCTCTGGAAACACCATATATTTT.

The genes are TRBV5-1 and TRBJ2-1, with 8 bases matching TRBD2. The germline gives CDR1 SGHRS, CDR2 YFSETQ. The CDR3 sequence is 17 residues long. J lost 4 bases, V lost 0 bases, and 9 bases had no gene match. CDR3 nucleotide sequence: TGCGCCAGCAGCTTGGATGGTCACGGGGGGGTATACAATGAGCAGTTCTTC. Translating gives CASSLDGHGGVYNEQFF.

This clone has a single count. The chain uses TRBV19 and TRBJ1-5; the match to TRBD1 covers 7 bases. CDR1 and CDR2 from the germline V gene are LNHDA and SQIVND (reference sequence). V trimming: 7 bases; J trimming: 2 bases; junction bases outside the gene matches: 8. The CDR3 length is 15 residues. The CDR3 spells CASKETGRGNQPQHF. In DNA, the CDR3 is TGTGCCAGTAAGGAGACAGGGAGAGGCAATCAGCCCCAGCATTTT.

The CDR3 protein is CASSLPSGNTGELFF. The CDR3 nucleotides are TGCGCCAGCAGCTTGCCCAGCGGGAACACCGGGGAGCTGTTTTTT. This rearrangement joins TRBV5-1 to TRBJ2-2; perhaps TRBD2 as D (5 bases). Trimming removed 1 base from V and 1 base from J, with 8 bases in between. This CDR3 contains 15 residues. Germline V gives CDR1 SGHRS, CDR2 YFSETQ.

The chain joins TRBV3-1 (or the pseudogene TRBV3-2) to TRBJ1-1; D may be TRBD1 (6 bases). Trimming shortened V by 1 base and J by 0 bases, and 6 bases separated the two germline ends. Germline-derived CDR1 and CDR2 are LGHDT and YNNKEL (reference sequence). There are 14 residues in the CDR3. The CDR3 bases are TGTGCCAGCAGCCAAGCAGGGGTGAACACTGAAGCTTTCTTT. Amino acids: CASSQAGVNTEAFF.

This rearrangement joins TRBV11-3 to TRBJ1-6, with 9 bases aligning to TRBD1. This CDR3 comprises 15 residues. The junction had 8 bases not matched to a gene; V was cut back by 5 bases and J by 9 bases. Germline CDR1 is SGHNT and CDR2 is YENEEA. CDR3 sequence (DNA): TGTGCCAGCAGCCGACCGGACAGGGGTGGTTCACCCCTCCACTTT. Its protein product is CASSRPDRGGSPLHF.

This chain links TRBV5-6 with TRBJ2-5; perhaps TRBD2 as D (6 bases). The CDR3 covers 19 residues. CDR1 and CDR2 (germline): SGHDT, YYEEEE. V dropped 4 bases and J dropped 3 bases, with 28 bases sitting between them. This CDR3 is CASSLFDGEVYWREETQYF. CDR3 coding DNA: TGTGCCAGCAGCCTTTTCGACGGAGAGGTCTATTGGAGGGAAGAGACCCAGTACTTC.

The chain links TRBV4-2 to TRBJ1-4; 9 bases match TRBD1. The ends lost 4 bases at V and 7 bases at J; junction bases unmatched: 7. This CDR3 is 15 amino acids long. Germline V gives CDR1 LGHNA, CDR2 YNFKEQ. The CDR3 DNA sequence: TGTGCCAGCAGCCCTCCAGGACAGGGGTTTGAAAAACTGTTTTTT. This codes for CASSPPGQGFEKLFF.

The rearrangement links TRBV25-1 to TRBJ1-2; TRBD1 might be the D (5 bases). Between the trimmed V and J ends, which lost 2 bases and 2 bases, there was a span of 12 bases. There are 15 residues in the CDR3. Germline-derived CDR1 and CDR2 are MGHDK and SYGVNS. CDR3 DNA: TGTGCCAGCAGTGAAGCGGGCAGGGCCAACTATGGCTACACCTTC. This gives the protein CASSEAGRANYGYTF.

V usage is TRBV30 and J usage is TRBJ1-2, with a tentative D call TRBD1 (6 bases). V lost 2 bases to trimming and J lost 6 bases, with 16 bases between them. Germline V gene data show CDR1 as GTSNPN and CDR2 as SVGIG (reference sequence). CDR3 length: 14 amino acids. CDR3 sequence: CAWSSGRGLNGYTF. The CDR3 DNA sequence: TGTGCCTGGAGTAGTGGCAGGGGATTAAATGGCTACACCTTC.

The CDR3 region is CSVVRDRGYEQYF. As DNA, the CDR3 is TGCAGCGTTGTTAGGGACAGGGGCTACGAGCAGTACTTC. The rearrangement joins TRBV29-1 to TRBJ2-7; the match to TRBD1 covers 10 bases. CDR3 size: 13 residues. CDR1 and CDR2 (germline): SQVTM, ANQGSEA. Trimming took 4 bases from V and 3 from J; bases not matched to a gene: 3.

The rearrangement uses TRBV5-4 and TRBJ1-2; TRBD1 matches at 8 bases. V shed 4 bases, J shed 2 bases, and the junction held 4 bases outside the gene matches. Germline CDR1 reads SGHNT; CDR2 reads YYREEE (reference sequence). The CDR3 is 14 residues long. The CDR3 loop reads CASSPRDRNYGYTF. Written as DNA, the CDR3 is TGTGCCAGCAGCCCACGGGACAGGAACTATGGCTACACCTTC.